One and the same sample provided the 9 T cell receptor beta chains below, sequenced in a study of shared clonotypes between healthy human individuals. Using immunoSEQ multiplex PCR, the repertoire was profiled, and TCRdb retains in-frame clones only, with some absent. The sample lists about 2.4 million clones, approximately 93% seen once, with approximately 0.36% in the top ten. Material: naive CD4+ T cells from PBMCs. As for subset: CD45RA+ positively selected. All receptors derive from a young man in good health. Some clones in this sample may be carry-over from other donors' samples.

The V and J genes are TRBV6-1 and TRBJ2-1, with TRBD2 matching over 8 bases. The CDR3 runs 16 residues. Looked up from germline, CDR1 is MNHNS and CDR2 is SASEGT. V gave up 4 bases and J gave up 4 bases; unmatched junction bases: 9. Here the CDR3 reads CASSGRLAGRYNEQFF. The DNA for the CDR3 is TGTGCCAGCAGTGGCCGCTTAGCGGGAAGATACAATGAGCAGTTCTTC.

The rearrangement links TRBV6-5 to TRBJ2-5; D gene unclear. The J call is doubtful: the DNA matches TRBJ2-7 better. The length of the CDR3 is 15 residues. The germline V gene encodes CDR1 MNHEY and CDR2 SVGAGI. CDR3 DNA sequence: TGTGCCAGCAGTTACTCCCGCGGTTTTCCCTACGAGCAGTACTTC. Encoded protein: CASSYSRGFPYEQYF.

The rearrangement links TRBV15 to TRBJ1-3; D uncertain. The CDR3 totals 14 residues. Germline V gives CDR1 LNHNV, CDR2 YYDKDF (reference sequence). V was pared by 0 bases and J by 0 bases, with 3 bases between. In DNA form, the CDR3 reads TGTGCCACCAGCAGAGATAGCTCTGGAAACACCATATATTTT. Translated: CATSRDSSGNTIYF.

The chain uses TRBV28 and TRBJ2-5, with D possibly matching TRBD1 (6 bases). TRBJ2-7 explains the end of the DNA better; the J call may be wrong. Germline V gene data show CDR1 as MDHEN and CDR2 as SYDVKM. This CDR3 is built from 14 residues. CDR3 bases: TGTGCCAGCAGTCTTTGGACAGCCTCCTACGAGCAGTACTTC. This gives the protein CASSLWTASYEQYF.

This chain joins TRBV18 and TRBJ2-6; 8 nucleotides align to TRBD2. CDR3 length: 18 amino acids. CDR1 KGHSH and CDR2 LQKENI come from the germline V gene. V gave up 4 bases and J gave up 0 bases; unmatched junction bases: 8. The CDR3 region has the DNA TGTGCCAGCTCACGAGTAGCGGGGACCAGCTCTGGGGCCAACGTCCTGACTTTC. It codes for CASSRVAGTSSGANVLTF.

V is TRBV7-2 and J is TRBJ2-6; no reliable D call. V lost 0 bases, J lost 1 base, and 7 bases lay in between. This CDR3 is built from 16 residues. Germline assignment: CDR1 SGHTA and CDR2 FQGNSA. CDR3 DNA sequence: TGTGCCAGCAGCTTAGCGATAGGATCTGGGGCCAACGTCCTGACTTTC. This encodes CASSLAIGSGANVLTF.

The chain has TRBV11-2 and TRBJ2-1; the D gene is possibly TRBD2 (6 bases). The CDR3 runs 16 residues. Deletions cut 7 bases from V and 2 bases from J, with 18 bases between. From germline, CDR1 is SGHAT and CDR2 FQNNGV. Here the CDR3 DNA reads TGTGCCAGCACCACAAGGCGGGATCCCACCTACAATGAGCAGTTCTTC. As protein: CASTTRRDPTYNEQFF.

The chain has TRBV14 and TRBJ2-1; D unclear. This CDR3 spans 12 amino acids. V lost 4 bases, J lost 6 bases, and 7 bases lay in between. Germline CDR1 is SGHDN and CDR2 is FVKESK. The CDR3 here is CASSPYFNEQFF. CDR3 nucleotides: TGTGCCAGCAGCCCATACTTCAATGAGCAGTTCTTC. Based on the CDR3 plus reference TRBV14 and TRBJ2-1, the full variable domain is EAGVTQFPSHSVIEKGQTVTLRCDPISGHDNLYWYRRVMGKEIKFLLHFVKESKQDESGMPNNRFLAERTGGTYSTLKVQPAELEDSGVYFCASSPYFNEQFFGPGTRLTVL.

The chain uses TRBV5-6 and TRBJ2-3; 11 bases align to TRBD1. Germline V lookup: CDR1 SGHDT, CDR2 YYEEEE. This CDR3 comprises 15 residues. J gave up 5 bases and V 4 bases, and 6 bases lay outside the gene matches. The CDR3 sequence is CASSGRTGGLDTQYF. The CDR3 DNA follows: TGTGCCAGCAGCGGACGGACAGGGGGCTTAGATACGCAGTATTTT.